The next 13 T cell receptor beta chains were all read from a single sample in a study of blood T cell repertoires in COVID-19. The repertoire was sequenced with immunoSEQ multiplex PCR; TCRdb's copy has only in-frame clones and lacks some. The sample includes about 140,000 clones, 85% to 90% of them seen just once. Sequences were obtained from peripheral blood. The source is a woman aged 40 to 49 with acute or convalescent COVID-19.

The chain combines TRBV6-6 with TRBJ1-2, with D hard to call. Looked up from germline, CDR1 is MNHNY and CDR2 is SVGAGI (reference sequence). CDR3 size: 13 residues. V was pared by 6 bases and J by 2 bases, with 10 bases between. CDR3 protein: CASSHTENYGYTF. As DNA, the CDR3 is TGTGCCAGCAGCCACACAGAAAACTATGGCTACACCTTC.

The rearrangement joins TRBV19 to TRBJ1-2, with 8 nucleotides matching TRBD1. Per the germline V gene, CDR1 is LNHDA and CDR2 is SQIVND (reference sequence). The CDR3 is 13 residues long. The ends lost 6 bases at V and 4 bases at J; junction bases unmatched: 4. The CDR3 sequence is CASRQGGAYGYTF. The CDR3 DNA follows: TGTGCCAGTAGACAGGGGGGGGCCTATGGCTACACCTTC.

This sequence joins TRBV27 and TRBJ2-1; D perhaps matches TRBD2 (6 bases). The V and J ends lost 6 bases and 4 bases respectively, with 25 bases between them. CDR1 MNHEY and CDR2 SMNVEV come from the germline V gene (reference sequence). This CDR3 region has 18 residues. In DNA form, the CDR3 reads TGTGCCAGCAGCCTTATAGGGATGGGTAGCGGACCATACAATGAGCAGTTCTTC. This sequence encodes CASSLIGMGSGPYNEQFF.

The CDR3 coding sequence is TGCGCCAGCAGCTTGGTCGATCAGGGAGGTTATGGCTACACCTTC. It specifies CASSLVDQGGYGYTF. The chain carries TRBV5-1 and TRBJ1-2, with a tentative D call TRBD1 (5 bases). CDR1 is SGHRS and CDR2 is YFSETQ in the germline V gene. The CDR3 is 15 residues long. V was pared by 0 bases and J by 5 bases, with 14 bases between. Drawing the rest from reference TRBV5-1 and TRBJ1-2, the complete variable domain is KAGVTQTPRYLIKTRGQQVTLSCSPISGHRSVSWYQQTPGQGLQFLFEYFSETQRNKGNFPGRFSGRQFSNSRSEMNVSTLELGDSALYLCASSLVDQGGYGYTFGSGTRLTVV.

This chain uses TRBV5-8 with TRBJ1-1; no reliable D call. The V and J ends lost 2 bases and 1 base respectively, with 18 bases between them. CDR1 is SGHTS and CDR2 is YDEGEE in the germline V gene. CDR3 length equals 17 residues. The chain's CDR3 is CASSFLGGVLRNTEAFF. The CDR3 region has the DNA TGTGCCAGCAGCTTCCTGGGCGGGGTTCTTCGGAACACTGAAGCTTTCTTT.

The J gene is TRBJ2-7, the V gene TRBV18, with 8 nucleotides matching TRBD2. This CDR3 spans 13 amino acids. Germline CDR1 reads KGHSH; CDR2 reads LQKENI. Trimming cost V 3 bases and J 5 bases; bases outside gene matches: 3. CDR3 residues: CASSPGTSNEQYF. For the CDR3, the DNA is TGTGCCAGCTCACCCGGGACTAGTAACGAGCAGTACTTC.

This sequence joins TRBV19 and TRBJ2-2; perhaps TRBD1 as D (7 bases). The CDR3 totals 14 residues. The ends were cut back, 7 bases at V and 6 bases at J, with 15 bases in the middle. Germline-derived CDR1 and CDR2 are LNHDA and SQIVND (reference sequence). CDR3 bases: TGTGCCAGTACGAGGGGCAGGGGGGCCGGGGAGCTGTTTTTT. It encodes CASTRGRGAGELFF.

A few counts support this clone. The chain uses TRBV7-9 and TRBJ2-3; 8 bases are a match to TRBD2. Germline trimming cut 5 bases from V and 3 bases from J; bases unmatched to any gene: 10. The CDR3 runs to 16 residues. Germline V gene data show CDR1 as SEHNR and CDR2 as FQNEAQ (reference sequence). The CDR3 sequence is CASSPGLAEKTDTQYF. The DNA of the CDR3 is TGTGCCAGCAGCCCAGGACTAGCCGAAAAAACAGATACGCAGTATTTT.

The genes are TRBV12-3 or TRBV12-4 and TRBJ1-2; D ambiguous. V lost 2 bases and J lost 2, with 6 bases in between. The CDR3 spans 13 residues. The CDR3 region is CASSLQENYGYTF. The CDR3 DNA follows: TGTGCCAGCAGTTTACAGGAAAACTATGGCTACACCTTC.

The V call is TRBV5-4, the J call TRBJ1-1; the match to TRBD1 covers 9 bases. Trimming removed 5 bases from V and 10 bases from J; junction bases left unmatched: 15. Germline lookup yields CDR1 SGHNT and CDR2 YYREEE (reference sequence). This CDR3 region has 15 residues. The CDR3 loop is CASREATGGAVGAFF. As DNA, the CDR3 is TGTGCCAGCAGAGAGGCCACAGGGGGCGCGGTGGGAGCTTTCTTT.

V usage is TRBV27 and J usage is TRBJ2-3; 9 bases agree with TRBD2. Trimming at V came to 3 bases and at J to 3 bases, leaving 4 bases not matched to a gene. CDR3 length equals 15 residues. Germline CDR1 MNHEY, CDR2 SMNVEV (reference sequence). The CDR3 bases are TGTGCCAGCAGTTTGCGGGGGGGCAGTACAGATACGCAGTATTTT. Its protein is CASSLRGGSTDTQYF.

This clone was found a few times. This chain links TRBV19 with TRBJ1-3, with a weak D call TRBD1 (6 bases). The V end was cut by 3 bases, the J end by 8 bases, with 14 bases between. The CDR3 extends over 14 amino acids. In germline, CDR1 is LNHDA, CDR2 SQIVND (reference sequence). CDR3 residues: CASSINREGYTIYF. The CDR3 coding sequence is TGTGCCAGTAGTATCAACAGGGAAGGATACACCATATATTTT.

The chain recombines TRBV12-3 or TRBV12-4 with TRBJ2-1; 10 bases align to TRBD1. The CDR3 spans 12 residues. Unmatched junction bases numbered 2, after V lost 7 bases and J lost 8 bases. CDR3 bases: TGTGCCAGCAAGGGACAGGGGCATGAGCAGTTCTTC. Translated, it gives CASKGQGHEQFF.